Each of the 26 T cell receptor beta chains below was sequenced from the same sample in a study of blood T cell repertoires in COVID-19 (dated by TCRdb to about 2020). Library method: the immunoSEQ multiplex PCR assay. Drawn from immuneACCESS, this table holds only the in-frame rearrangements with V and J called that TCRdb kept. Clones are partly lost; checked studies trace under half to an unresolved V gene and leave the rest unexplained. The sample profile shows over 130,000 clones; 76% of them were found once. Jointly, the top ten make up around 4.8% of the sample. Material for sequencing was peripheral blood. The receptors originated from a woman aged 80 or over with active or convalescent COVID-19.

The DNA of the CDR3 is TGTGCCAGCAGCAATAATCAGCCCCAGCATTTT. This codes for CASSNNQPQHF. V and J are TRBV6-5 and TRBJ1-5; D gene ambiguous. There are 11 residues in the CDR3. V lost 6 bases, J lost 4 bases, and 4 bases lay in between. From germline, CDR1 is MNHEY and CDR2 SVGAGI.

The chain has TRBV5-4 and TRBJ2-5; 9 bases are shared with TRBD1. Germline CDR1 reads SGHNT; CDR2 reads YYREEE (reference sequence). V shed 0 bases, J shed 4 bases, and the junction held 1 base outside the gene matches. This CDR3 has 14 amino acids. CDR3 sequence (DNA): TGTGCCAGCAGCTTGGAGGACAGGGGAGAGACCCAGTACTTC. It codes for CASSLEDRGETQYF.

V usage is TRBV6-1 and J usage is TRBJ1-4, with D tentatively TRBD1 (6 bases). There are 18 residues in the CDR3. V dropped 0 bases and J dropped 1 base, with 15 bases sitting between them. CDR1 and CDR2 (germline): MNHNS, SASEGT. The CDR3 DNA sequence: TGTGCCAGCAGTGAAGCTGGCCTCCCGACAGGAACTAATGAAAAACTGTTTTTT. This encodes CASSEAGLPTGTNEKLFF.

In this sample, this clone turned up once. The chain's CDR3 is CASIMGNRDTLTYNSPLHF. The CDR3 bases are TGTGCCAGCATAATGGGTAACCGGGACACCTTAACCTATAATTCACCCCTCCACTTT. The rearrangement uses TRBV2 and TRBJ1-6; D may be TRBD1 (6 bases). Germline assignment: CDR1 SNHLY and CDR2 FYNNEI. V was shortened by 7 bases and J by 2 bases, with 24 bases between the two germline ends. The CDR3 has 19 amino acids.

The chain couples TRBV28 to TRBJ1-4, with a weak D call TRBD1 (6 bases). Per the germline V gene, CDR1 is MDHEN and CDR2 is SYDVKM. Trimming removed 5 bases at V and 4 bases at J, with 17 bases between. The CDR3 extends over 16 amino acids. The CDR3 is CASSLQPQGFNEKLFF. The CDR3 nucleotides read TGTGCCAGCAGTCTTCAGCCTCAGGGGTTTAATGAAAAACTGTTTTTT.

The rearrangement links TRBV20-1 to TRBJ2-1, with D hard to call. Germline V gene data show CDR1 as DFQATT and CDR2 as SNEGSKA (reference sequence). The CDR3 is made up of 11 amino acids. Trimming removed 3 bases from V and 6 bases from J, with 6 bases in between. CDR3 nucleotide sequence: TGCAGTGCTAGCCCACTCAATGAGCAGTTCTTC. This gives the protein CSASPLNEQFF.

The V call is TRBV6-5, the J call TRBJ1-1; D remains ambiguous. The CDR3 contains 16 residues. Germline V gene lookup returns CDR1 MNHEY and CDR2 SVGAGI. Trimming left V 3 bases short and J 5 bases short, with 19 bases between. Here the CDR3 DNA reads TGTGCCAGCAGTTATACCCGGGCCTCGGGCGGGACTGAAGCTTTCTTT. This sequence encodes CASSYTRASGGTEAFF.

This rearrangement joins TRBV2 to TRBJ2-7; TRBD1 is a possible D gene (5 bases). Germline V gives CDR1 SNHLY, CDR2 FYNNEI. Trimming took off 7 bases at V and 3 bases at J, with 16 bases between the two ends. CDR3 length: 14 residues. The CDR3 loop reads CASTMTVNLYEQYF. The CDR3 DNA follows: TGTGCCAGCACCATGACAGTAAACCTCTACGAGCAGTACTTC.

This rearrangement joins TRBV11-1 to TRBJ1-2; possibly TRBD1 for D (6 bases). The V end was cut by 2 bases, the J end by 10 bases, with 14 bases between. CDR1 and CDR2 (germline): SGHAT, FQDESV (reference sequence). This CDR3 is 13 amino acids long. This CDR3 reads CASSLHRAFHYTF. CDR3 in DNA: TGTGCCAGCAGCTTACACAGGGCTTTCCACTACACCTTC.

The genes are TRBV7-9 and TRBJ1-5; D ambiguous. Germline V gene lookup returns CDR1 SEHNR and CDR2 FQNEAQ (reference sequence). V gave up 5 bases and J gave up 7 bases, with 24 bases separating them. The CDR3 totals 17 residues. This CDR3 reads CASSKSRGRALSQPQHF. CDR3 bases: TGTGCCAGCAGCAAAAGCCGCGGTCGTGCGTTATCCCAGCCCCAGCATTTT.

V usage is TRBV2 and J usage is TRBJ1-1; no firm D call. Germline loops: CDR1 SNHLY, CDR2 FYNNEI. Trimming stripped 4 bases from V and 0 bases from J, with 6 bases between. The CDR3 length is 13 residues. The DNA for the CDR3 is TGTGCCAGCAGTGCGGGGTTGAACACTGAAGCTTTCTTT. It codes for CASSAGLNTEAFF.

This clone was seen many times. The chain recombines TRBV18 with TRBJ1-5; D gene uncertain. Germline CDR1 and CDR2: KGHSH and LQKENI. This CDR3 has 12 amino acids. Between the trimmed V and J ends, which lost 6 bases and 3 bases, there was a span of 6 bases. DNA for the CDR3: TGTGCCAGCTCCGAGGCCAATCAGCCCCAGCATTTT. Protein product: CASSEANQPQHF.

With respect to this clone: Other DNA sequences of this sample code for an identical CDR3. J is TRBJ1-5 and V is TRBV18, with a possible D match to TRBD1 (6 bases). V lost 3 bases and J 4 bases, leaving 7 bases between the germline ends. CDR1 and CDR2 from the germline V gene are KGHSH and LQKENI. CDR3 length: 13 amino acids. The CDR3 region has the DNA TGTGCCAGCTCACCGGACAGAAATCAGCCCCAGCATTTT. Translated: CASSPDRNQPQHF.

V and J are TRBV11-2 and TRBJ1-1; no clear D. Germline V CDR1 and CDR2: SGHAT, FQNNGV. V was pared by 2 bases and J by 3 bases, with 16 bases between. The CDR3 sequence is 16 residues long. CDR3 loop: CASSLMFRRRDTEAFF. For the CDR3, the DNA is TGTGCCAGCAGCTTAATGTTTAGGAGGAGGGACACTGAAGCTTTCTTT. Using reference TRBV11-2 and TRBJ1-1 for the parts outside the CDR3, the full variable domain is EAGVAQSPRYKIIEKRQSVAFWCNPISGHATLYWYQQILGQGPKLLIQFQNNGVVDDSQLPKDRFSAERLKGVDSTLKIQPAKLEDSAVYLCASSLMFRRRDTEAFFGQGTRLTVV.

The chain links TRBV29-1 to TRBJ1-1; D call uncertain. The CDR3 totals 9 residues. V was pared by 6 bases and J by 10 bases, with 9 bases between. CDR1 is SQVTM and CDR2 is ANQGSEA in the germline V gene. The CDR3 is CSVDEGAFF. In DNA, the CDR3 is TGCAGCGTAGACGAGGGAGCTTTCTTT. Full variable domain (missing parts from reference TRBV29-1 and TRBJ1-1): SAVISQKPSRDICQRGTSLTIQCQVDSQVTMMFWYRQQPGQSLTLIATANQGSEATYESGFVIDKFPISRPNLTFSTLTVSNMSPEDSSIYLCSVDEGAFFGQGTRLTVV.

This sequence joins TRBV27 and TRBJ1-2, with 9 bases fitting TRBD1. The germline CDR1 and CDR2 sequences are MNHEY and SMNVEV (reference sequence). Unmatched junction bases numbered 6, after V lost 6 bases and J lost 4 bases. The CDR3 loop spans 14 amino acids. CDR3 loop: CASRPTGGGYGYTF. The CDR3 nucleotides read TGTGCCAGCAGGCCGACAGGGGGGGGCTATGGCTACACCTTC.

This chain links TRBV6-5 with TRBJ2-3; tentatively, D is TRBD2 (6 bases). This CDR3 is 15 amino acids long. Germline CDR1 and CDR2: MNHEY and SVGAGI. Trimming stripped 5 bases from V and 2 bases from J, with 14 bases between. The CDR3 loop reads CASSPGEVDTDTQYF. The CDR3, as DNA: TGTGCCAGCAGTCCCGGGGAGGTCGACACAGATACGCAGTATTTT.

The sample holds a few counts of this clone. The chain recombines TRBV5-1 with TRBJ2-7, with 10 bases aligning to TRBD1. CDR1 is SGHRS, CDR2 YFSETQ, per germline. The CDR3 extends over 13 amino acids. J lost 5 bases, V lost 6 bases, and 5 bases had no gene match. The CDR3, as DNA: TGCGCCAGCACGGGACAGGGGCTCAACGAGCAGTACTTC. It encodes CASTGQGLNEQYF.

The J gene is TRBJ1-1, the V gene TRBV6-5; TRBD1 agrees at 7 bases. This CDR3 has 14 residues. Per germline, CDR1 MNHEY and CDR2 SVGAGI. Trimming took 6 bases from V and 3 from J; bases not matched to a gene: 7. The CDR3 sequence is CASRETGTDTEAFF. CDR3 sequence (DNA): TGTGCCAGCAGAGAGACAGGGACCGACACTGAAGCTTTCTTT.

DNA of the CDR3: TGTGCCAGCAGCGCCGGGGACAGGGGGAACACTGAAGCTTTCTTT. Its translation: CASSAGDRGNTEAFF. The chain combines TRBV13 with TRBJ1-1; the match to TRBD1 covers 10 bases. The CDR3 spans 15 residues. Germline V gene data show CDR1 as PRHDT and CDR2 as FYEKMQ (reference sequence). Trimming took 5 bases from V and 1 from J; bases not matched to a gene: 4.

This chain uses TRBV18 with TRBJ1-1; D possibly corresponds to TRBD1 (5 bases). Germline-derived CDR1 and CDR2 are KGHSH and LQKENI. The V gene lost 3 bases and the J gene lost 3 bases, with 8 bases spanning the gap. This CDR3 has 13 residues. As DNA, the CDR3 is TGTGCCAGCTCACCCGGGGGGGACACTGAAGCTTTCTTT. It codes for CASSPGGDTEAFF.

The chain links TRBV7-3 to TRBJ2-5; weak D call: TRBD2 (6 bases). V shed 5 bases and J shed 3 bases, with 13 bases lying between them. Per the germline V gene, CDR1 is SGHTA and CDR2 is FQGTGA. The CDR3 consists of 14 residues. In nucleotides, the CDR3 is TGTGCCAGCAGCCCCGGGACTGAGAAAGAGACCCAGTACTTC. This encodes CASSPGTEKETQYF.

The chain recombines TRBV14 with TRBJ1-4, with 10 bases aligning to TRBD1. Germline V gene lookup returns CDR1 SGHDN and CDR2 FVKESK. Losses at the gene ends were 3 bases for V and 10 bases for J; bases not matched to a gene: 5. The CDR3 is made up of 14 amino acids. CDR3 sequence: CASSQDRGTGKLFF. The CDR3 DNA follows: TGTGCCAGCAGCCAGGACAGGGGGACGGGAAAACTGTTTTTT.

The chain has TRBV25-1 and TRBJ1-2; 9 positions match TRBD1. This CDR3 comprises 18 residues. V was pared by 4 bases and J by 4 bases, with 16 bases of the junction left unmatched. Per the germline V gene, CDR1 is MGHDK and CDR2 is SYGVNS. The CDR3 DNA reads TGTGCCAGCAGTGGGTCCACTGGATACAGGGGGCTTGGCTATGGCTACACCTTC. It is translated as CASSGSTGYRGLGYGYTF.

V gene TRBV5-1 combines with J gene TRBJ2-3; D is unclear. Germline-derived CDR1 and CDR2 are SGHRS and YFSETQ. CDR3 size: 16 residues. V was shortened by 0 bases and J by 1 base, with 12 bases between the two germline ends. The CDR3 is CASSLDLAVGTDTQYF. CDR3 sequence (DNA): TGCGCCAGCAGCTTGGATTTGGCAGTCGGCACAGATACGCAGTATTTT.

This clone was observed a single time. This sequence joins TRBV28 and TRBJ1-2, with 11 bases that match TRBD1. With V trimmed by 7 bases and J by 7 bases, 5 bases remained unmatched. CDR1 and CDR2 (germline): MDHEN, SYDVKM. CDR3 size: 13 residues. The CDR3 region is CASTEGQGGGYTF. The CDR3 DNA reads TGTGCCAGCACCGAGGGACAGGGGGGTGGCTACACCTTC.